This paragraph covers one T cell receptor (beta chain) sequence. In the authors' methods: Nucleated cell number was recorded as an estimate derived from reference gene primer amplification. Sequencing was performed with immunoSEQ multiplex PCR; in TCRdb, only in-frame clones are kept and a portion is missing. V and J calls and clone size follow that table, whereas D and trimming were derived from the DNA. Of 55,000 to 80,000 clones in the sample, more than 65% were seen once. This entry is derived from a study of blood T cell repertoires in COVID-19. About the study: T cells, B-cell-depleted T cells, or PBMCs provided the cDNA or gDNA that served as material.

The sequence came from a woman aged 70-85 years with acute or convalescent COVID-19. Sequenced: peripheral blood.

The CDR3 protein is CASAREEAIRAEAFF. DNA of the CDR3: TGTGCCAGCGCACGTGAGGAGGCAATAAGGGCTGAAGCTTTCTTT. The V gene is TRBV5-6, the J gene TRBJ1-1; D is unclear. Germline CDR1 SGHDT, CDR2 YYEEEE. This CDR3 has 15 residues. Trimming removed 7 bases at V and 6 bases at J, with 22 bases between.